The 25 T cell receptor beta chains given below trace back to one sample, sequenced in a study of HIV-infected patients and healthy controls. TCRdb used MiXCR to reprocess the 5' RACE reads, holding one entry per CDR3 protein. The table includes around 20,000 distinct CDR3 sequences, around 19% detected once. The sample taken for sequencing was CD8+ T cells from blood. These receptors came from a human donor in good health.

The gene calls are TRBV20-1 and TRBJ2-7, with D maybe TRBD2 (7 bases). Trimming left V 7 bases short and J 4 bases short, with 14 bases between. The CDR3 has 12 residues. Germline V lookup: CDR1 DFQATT, CDR2 SNEGSKA (reference sequence). For the CDR3, the DNA is TGCAGTGGAGGGGGGGCTAGGTACGAGCAGTACTTC. Its protein is CSGGGARYEQYF.

This clonotype was seen a few times. This chain uses TRBV7-2 with TRBJ2-3; weak D call: TRBD2 (6 bases). This CDR3 spans 15 amino acids. The V gene's germline CDR1 is SGHTA and CDR2 FQGNSA. In nucleotides, the CDR3 is TGTGCTTGCACCCCCGGGAGCCAAGACTTGGATACGCAGTATTTT. Protein product: CACTPGSQDLDTQYF.

In its sample, this clonotype ranks as large. The chain recombines TRBV10-3 with TRBJ2-1, with TRBD2 identical over 11 bases. Trimming removed 3 bases from V and 4 bases from J; junction bases left unmatched: 8. The germline V gene has CDR1 ENHRY and CDR2 SYGVKD. CDR3 length: 17 amino acids. CDR3 sequence: CAISDPRGTSGYNEQFF. CDR3 coding DNA: TGTGCCATCAGTGACCCCCGAGGGACTAGCGGTTACAATGAGCAGTTCTTC.

This clonotype was picked up many times. V is TRBV14 and J is TRBJ1-5; D gene ambiguous. The CDR3 covers 13 residues. Trimming removed 3 bases from V and 9 bases from J, with 12 bases in between. In germline, CDR1 is SGHDN, CDR2 FVKESK. The CDR3, as DNA: TGTGCCAGCAGCCAGTCGAGGAGCGGGCCCCAGCATTTT. This sequence encodes CASSQSRSGPQHF.

This sequence joins TRBV12-3 or TRBV12-4 and TRBJ2-1, with TRBD1 matching 7 bases. There are 15 residues in the CDR3. After removal of 4 bases from V and 8 bases from J, the junction contained 11 bases not matched to a gene. CDR3 region: CASSSPTGEFYEQFF. The CDR3 coding sequence is TGTGCCAGCAGTTCCCCTACAGGGGAGTTCTATGAGCAGTTCTTC.

The sample holds a few counts of this clonotype. The chain uses TRBV7-9 and TRBJ1-2; unclear D gene. The V end was cut by 3 bases, the J end by 3 bases, with 14 bases between. The V gene's germline CDR1 is SEHNR and CDR2 FQNEAQ (reference sequence). CDR3 length equals 15 residues. This CDR3 reads CASSLYGQTYYGYTF. The DNA for the CDR3 is TGTGCCAGCAGCTTGTACGGGCAGACCTACTATGGCTACACCTTC.

This clonotype was seen a handful of times. This chain connects TRBV7-6 to TRBJ1-1, with a tentative D call TRBD1 (6 bases). Between the trimmed V and J ends, which lost 1 base and 2 bases, there was a span of 11 bases. Germline assignment: CDR1 SGHVS and CDR2 FNYEAQ. This CDR3 region has 15 residues. The CDR3 reads CASSLGATGNTEAFF. CDR3 nucleotides: TGTGCCAGCAGCTTAGGCGCGACAGGAAACACTGAAGCTTTCTTT. The full variable domain, rest sourced from reference TRBV7-6 and TRBJ1-1, is GAGVSQSPRYKVTKRGQDVALRCDPISGHVSLYWYRQALGQGPEFLTYFNYEAQQDKSGLPNDRFSAERPEGSISTLTIQRTEQRDSAMYRCASSLGATGNTEAFFGQGTRLTVV.

This clonotype was seen at least ten times. The chain combines TRBV29-1 with TRBJ2-5; maybe TRBD2 (6 bases). The V gene lost 5 bases and the J gene lost 1 base, with 14 bases spanning the gap. The CDR3 consists of 14 residues. CDR1 is SQVTM, CDR2 ANQGSEA, per germline. DNA for the CDR3: TGCAGCGTTAAAAAGCGGGCCTCCCAAGAGACCCAGTACTTC. This gives the protein CSVKKRASQETQYF.

V gene TRBV13 combines with J gene TRBJ1-2; TRBD1 is a possible D gene (5 bases). The V end lost 11 bases, the J end lost 5 bases, and 27 bases lay between the germline ends. The germline gives CDR1 PRHDT, CDR2 FYEKMQ (reference sequence). The CDR3 contains 16 residues. This CDR3 reads CAGHRDPPHRRYGYTF. The CDR3 nucleotides read TGTGCCGGACACCGGGACCCACCCCATCGCCGATATGGCTACACCTTC.

This clonotype was observed at least ten times. The chain employs TRBV14 and TRBJ1-1, with no clear D. V lost 2 bases and J lost 1, with 8 bases in between. Germline loops: CDR1 SGHDN, CDR2 FVKESK. The CDR3 covers 14 residues. DNA for the CDR3: TGTGCCAGCAGCCAATTAGAGGCGAACACTGAAGCTTTCTTT. Its protein product is CASSQLEANTEAFF. Full variable domain (outside the CDR3, taken from reference TRBV14 and TRBJ1-1): EAGVTQFPSHSVIEKGQTVTLRCDPISGHDNLYWYRRVMGKEIKFLLHFVKESKQDESGMPNNRFLAERTGGTYSTLKVQPAELEDSGVYFCASSQLEANTEAFFGQGTRLTVV.

This clonotype appeared a few times. J is TRBJ1-1 and V is TRBV19, with TRBD1 matching over 8 bases. V gave up 0 bases and J gave up 4 bases; unmatched junction bases: 7. The germline CDR1 and CDR2 sequences are LNHDA and SQIVND (reference sequence). This CDR3 is built from 16 residues. CDR3 protein: CASSIDQTGAVTEAFF. In nucleotides, the CDR3 is TGTGCCAGTAGTATAGACCAGACAGGGGCGGTCACTGAAGCTTTCTTT.

This clonotype was observed a few times. The V call is TRBV6-2 or TRBV6-3, the J call TRBJ2-7; 7 bases are shared with TRBD2. The CDR3 length is 16 residues. Trimming took 0 bases from V and 2 from J; bases not matched to a gene: 7. Looked up from germline, CDR1 is MNHEY and CDR2 is SVGEGT. The CDR3 region is CASSYSMVAGAYEQYF. CDR3 sequence (DNA): TGTGCCAGCAGTTACTCGATGGTAGCGGGTGCCTACGAGCAGTACTTC.

This clonotype came up a few times. The chain has TRBV9 and TRBJ2-2; tentatively, D is TRBD1 (6 bases). The V and J ends lost 3 bases and 2 bases respectively, with 11 bases between them. Germline V gene sequence: CDR1 SGDLS, CDR2 YYNGEE. This CDR3 region has 15 residues. As DNA, the CDR3 is TGTGCCAGCAGCGCGACAGGTCTTAACACCGGGGAGCTGTTTTTT. It codes for CASSATGLNTGELFF.

In this sample, this clonotype turned up many times. This chain uses TRBV6-1 with TRBJ1-1; 7 positions match TRBD1. Germline assignment: CDR1 MNHNS and CDR2 SASEGT. V shed 8 bases and J 2 bases; nucleotides not matched to a gene: 5. This CDR3 has 13 amino acids. CDR3 region: CASHTGENTEAFF. CDR3 bases: TGTGCCAGCCATACAGGGGAAAACACTGAAGCTTTCTTT.

The chain joins TRBV7-9 to TRBJ2-1; D call uncertain. V lost 5 bases, J lost 6 bases, and 14 bases lay in between. CDR1 and CDR2 from the germline V gene are SEHNR and FQNEAQ (reference sequence). The CDR3 totals 14 residues. In nucleotides, the CDR3 is TGTGCCAGCAGCGAGGAAGGACGTATCAATGAGCAGTTCTTC. The encoded protein is CASSEEGRINEQFF.

The table lists this clonotype with a few counts. V gene TRBV29-1 combines with J gene TRBJ1-1; D not resolved. The CDR3 runs to 11 residues. Trimming cost V 1 base and J 3 bases, with 3 bases left between them. Germline loops: CDR1 SQVTM, CDR2 ANQGSEA. CDR3: CSVEGHTEAFF. The CDR3 DNA reads as TGCAGCGTTGAAGGGCACACTGAAGCTTTCTTT.

By share, this clonotype ranks as medium-sized (0.01 to 0.1%). The chain uses TRBV7-2 and TRBJ1-2; D is possibly TRBD1 (5 bases). Germline CDR1 is SGHTA and CDR2 is FQGNSA. This CDR3 has 15 amino acids. V was cut by 2 bases and J by 0 bases, with 10 bases left in between. Written as DNA, the CDR3 is TGTGCCAGCAGCTTATTGGAGGGACCTAACTATGGCTACACCTTC. Protein sequence: CASSLLEGPNYGYTF.

This clonotype appeared once. The chain carries TRBV6-5 and TRBJ1-5; 8 nucleotides match TRBD1. The V gene's germline CDR1 is MNHEY and CDR2 SVGAGI. The CDR3 totals 14 residues. The J segment lost 7 bases and the V segment lost 5 bases, leaving 7 bases of the junction unmatched. The CDR3 sequence: CASSEGQGAQPQHF. CDR3 in DNA: TGTGCCAGCAGTGAGGGGCAGGGGGCCCAGCCCCAGCATTTT.

For this clonotype: This likely comes from a read error, as the CDR3 has no conserved phenylalanine or tryptophan at its end. This chain links TRBV20-1 with TRBJ1-6; a possible D gene is TRBD1 (5 bases). This CDR3 has 16 residues. V was trimmed by 0 bases and J by 0 bases, leaving 9 bases between them. The germline V gene has CDR1 DFQATT and CDR2 SNEGSKA (reference sequence). The DNA of the CDR3 is TGCAGTGCTAGAGAACGGGGGAGCTCCTATAATTCACCCCTCCACTAT. Protein sequence: CSARERGSSYNSPLHY.

The genes are TRBV19 and TRBJ2-2; 8 bases are a match to TRBD2. Germline V gene lookup returns CDR1 LNHDA and CDR2 SQIVND (reference sequence). Trimming took 5 bases from V and 7 from J; bases not matched to a gene: 6. The CDR3 is 14 amino acids. The CDR3, as DNA: TGTGCCAGTAGTGGAAGCGGGAGACACGGGGAGCTGTTTTTT. Residues: CASSGSGRHGELFF.

This chain joins TRBV7-9 and TRBJ1-5; the D is unclear. CDR1 and CDR2 (germline): SEHNR, FQNEAQ (reference sequence). V was cut by 3 bases and J by 5 bases, with 5 bases left in between. The CDR3 consists of 12 residues. This chain's CDR3 is CASSLGYQPQHF. The CDR3 DNA reads as TGTGCCAGCAGCTTGGGGTATCAGCCCCAGCATTTT.

V gene TRBV11-2 combines with J gene TRBJ2-1; 8 bases line up with TRBD1. Trimming took 4 bases from V and 5 from J; bases not matched to a gene: 7. The germline gives CDR1 SGHAT, CDR2 FQNNGV. This CDR3 spans 15 amino acids. CDR3: CASSSRGRVDNEQFF. Here the CDR3 DNA reads TGTGCCAGCAGCTCCAGGGGGCGCGTTGACAATGAGCAGTTCTTC.

This clonotype was picked up many times. The chain couples TRBV2 to TRBJ2-1; no firm D call. This CDR3 has 11 residues. Per the germline V gene, CDR1 is SNHLY and CDR2 is FYNNEI. V lost 3 bases and J lost 4, with 1 base in between. CDR3 loop: CASSDYNEQFF. The CDR3 DNA sequence: TGTGCCAGCAGTGATTACAATGAGCAGTTCTTC.

Many counts were recorded for this clonotype. V gene TRBV29-1 combines with J gene TRBJ2-7, with D perhaps matching TRBD1 (6 bases). This CDR3 region has 14 residues. The V gene's germline CDR1 is SQVTM and CDR2 ANQGSEA. Trimming removed 3 bases from V and 0 bases from J, with 12 bases in between. The CDR3 loop reads CSVEGQGSSYEQYF. The CDR3 DNA sequence: TGCAGCGTTGAGGGTCAGGGGTCCTCCTACGAGCAGTACTTC.

This clonotype was seen ten or more times. The rearrangement joins TRBV7-2 to TRBJ2-1; D is ambiguous. From germline, CDR1 is SGHTA and CDR2 FQGNSA. V was pared by 0 bases and J by 0 bases, with 6 bases between. CDR3 size: 15 residues. The DNA of the CDR3 is TGTGCCAGCAGCTTAGCCGGAAACTCCTACAATGAGCAGTTCTTC. Protein product: CASSLAGNSYNEQFF.